Shown below are 23 T cell receptor beta chains from a single sample sequenced in a study of OX40 agonist ivuxolimab in advanced cancers. TCRdb keeps only in-frame clones here, not all; method: immunoSEQ multiplex PCR. Of roughly 18,000 clones listed, roughly 73% are singletons. This sample comprised CD4+ or CD8+ T cells sorted from blood, obtained in a trial of the OX40 agonist ivuxolimab. The source is an adult with an advanced solid tumor such as melanoma, head and neck, liver or kidney cancer.

This clone was counted between two and nine times. The chain is built from TRBV27 and TRBJ1-2, with a weak D call TRBD1 (6 bases). The CDR3 has 14 amino acids. CDR1 and CDR2 (germline): MNHEY, SMNVEV (reference sequence). V was pared by 4 bases and J by 7 bases, with 16 bases between. The CDR3 is CASSSRVQGAGYTF. CDR3 nucleotides: TGTGCCAGCAGTTCTAGGGTACAGGGTGCTGGCTACACCTTC.

This rearrangement joins TRBV9 to TRBJ2-5; TRBD2 aligns across 10 bases. Germline loops: CDR1 SGDLS, CDR2 YYNGEE. This CDR3 is 16 amino acids long. V dropped 0 bases and J dropped 5; count of bases not matched to a gene: 7. CDR3 sequence: CASSVASGSSGETQYF. CDR3 coding DNA: TGTGCCAGCAGCGTAGCTAGCGGGAGCTCCGGGGAGACCCAGTACTTC.

The rearrangement links TRBV6-5 to TRBJ2-7; 8 positions agree with TRBD2. V shed 6 bases, J shed 7 bases, and the junction held 2 bases outside the gene matches. Germline V gene data show CDR1 as MNHEY and CDR2 as SVGAGI. The CDR3 spans 11 residues. The CDR3 bases are TGTGCCAGCAGACGCGGGGGGGAGCAGTACTTC. This sequence encodes CASRRGGEQYF.

This clone was counted only a few times. The chain has TRBV28 and TRBJ1-6; perhaps TRBD1 as D (5 bases). The CDR3 covers 12 residues. Germline V gene data show CDR1 as MDHEN and CDR2 as SYDVKM. Trimming stripped 5 bases from V and 13 bases from J, with 12 bases between. CDR3 loop: CASSGQRGPLHF. The CDR3 DNA is TGTGCCAGCAGTGGCCAGCGGGGGCCCCTCCACTTT. Looking up the rest from reference TRBV28 and TRBJ1-6 gives the full variable domain: DVKVTQSSRYLVKRTGEKVFLECVQDMDHENMFWYRQDPGLGLRLIYFSYDVKMKEKGDIPEGYSVSREKKERFSLILESASTNQTSMYLCASSGQRGPLHFGNGTRLTVT.

The chain is built from TRBV4-3 and TRBJ2-1; TRBD2 is a possible D gene (6 bases). Germline V gene data show CDR1 as LGHNA and CDR2 as YSLEER. The CDR3 extends over 16 amino acids. Trimming took 4 bases from V and 3 from J, leaving 16 bases between them. The CDR3 loop reads CASSPGTSLFYNEQFF. CDR3 nucleotides: TGCGCCAGCAGCCCAGGGACTTCCCTGTTCTACAATGAGCAGTTCTTC.

Only one count was recorded for this clone. The chain links TRBV5-5 to TRBJ2-7; D not certain. CDR1 is SGHKS and CDR2 is YYEKEE in the germline V gene (reference sequence). CDR3 length: 13 residues. Trimming stripped 6 bases from V and 1 base from J, with 11 bases between. The CDR3 nucleotides read TGTGCCAGCAACTCCTTAGGATCCTACGAGCAGTACTTC. Its translation is CASNSLGSYEQYF.

In its sample, this clone was seen a few times. J is TRBJ2-7 and V is TRBV19; D may match TRBD1 or TRBD2 (5 bases each). V lost 4 bases and J lost 1, with 11 bases in between. Germline-derived CDR1 and CDR2 are LNHDA and SQIVND (reference sequence). The CDR3 totals 14 residues. The CDR3 coding sequence is TGTGCCAGTAGTAACCGGGACGGATCCTACGAGCAGTACTTC. This encodes CASSNRDGSYEQYF.

V is TRBV28 and J is TRBJ1-4, with 9 nucleotides matching TRBD1. Losses at the gene ends were 6 bases for V and 2 bases for J; bases not matched to a gene: 4. Germline V gives CDR1 MDHEN, CDR2 SYDVKM. The CDR3 totals 15 residues. The CDR3 here is CASSRTGATNEKLFF. The CDR3 DNA reads as TGTGCCAGCAGCCGGACAGGGGCTACTAATGAAAAACTGTTTTTT.

V and J are TRBV11-3 and TRBJ2-5; D is unclear. V dropped 2 bases and J dropped 3 bases, with 7 bases sitting between them. This CDR3 comprises 13 residues. Germline CDR1 is SGHNT and CDR2 is YENEEA. This chain's CDR3 is CASSLWPEETQYF. The CDR3 nucleotides are TGTGCCAGCAGCTTATGGCCCGAAGAGACCCAGTACTTC. The full variable domain, completed using reference TRBV11-3 and TRBJ2-5, is EAGVVQSPRYKIIEKKQPVAFWCNPISGHNTLYWYLQNLGQGPELLIRYENEEAVDDSQLPKDRFSAERLKGVDSTLKIQPAELGDSAVYLCASSLWPEETQYFGPGTRLLVL.

In this sample, this clone turned up a few times. The chain combines TRBV27 with TRBJ1-1, with D possibly being TRBD1 (6 bases). This CDR3 contains 14 residues. V was trimmed by 3 bases and J by 3 bases, leaving 11 bases between them. The germline V gene encodes CDR1 MNHEY and CDR2 SMNVEV (reference sequence). The CDR3 nucleotides read TGTGCCAGCAGTTTGCGCGAGGGGGACACTGAAGCTTTCTTT. It is translated as CASSLREGDTEAFF.

This clone came up a few times. The gene calls are TRBV6-1 and TRBJ2-7, with unresolved D. CDR1 is MNHNS, CDR2 SASEGT, per germline. The CDR3 is 12 residues long. Trimming shortened V by 7 bases and J by 7 bases, and 14 bases separated the two germline ends. The CDR3: CASTRVVWEQYF. The CDR3 DNA sequence: TGTGCCAGCACCCGGGTGGTATGGGAGCAGTACTTC.

This clone was seen more than once but under ten times. V and J are TRBV19 and TRBJ2-2; D uncertain. Germline V CDR1 and CDR2: LNHDA, SQIVND (reference sequence). With 5 bases removed from V and 3 bases from J, the gap between germline ends came to 13 bases. The CDR3 extends over 15 amino acids. The CDR3 here is CASSALIEHTGELFF. In nucleotides, the CDR3 is TGTGCCAGTAGTGCCCTCATCGAACACACCGGGGAGCTGTTTTTT.

This clone has only a few counts. The CDR3 region has the DNA TGTGCCAGCAGCTTAGATCGGTCGCCTTCCTACGAGCAGTACTTC. It specifies CASSLDRSPSYEQYF. The gene calls are TRBV11-2 and TRBJ2-7; D gene uncertain. The germline V and J ends were trimmed by 0 bases and 1 base, with 10 bases remaining between them. In germline, CDR1 is SGHAT, CDR2 FQNNGV. The CDR3 loop spans 15 amino acids.

The chain joins TRBV11-2 to TRBJ2-1; no clear D. This CDR3 comprises 14 residues. Germline values: CDR1 SGHAT, CDR2 FQNNGV. V lost 1 base and J 10 bases, leaving 14 bases between the germline ends. CDR3 nucleotide sequence: TGTGCCAGCAGCTTAGCGGGTTCGGTGCGGGAGCAGTTCTTC. Its translation: CASSLAGSVREQFF.

V and J are TRBV21-1 and TRBJ2-3; the table assigns TRBD2, which was not confirmed against the DNA. TRBV21-1 is a listed pseudogene. The CDR3 spans 18 residues. CDR3 in amino acids: CASSKKPPFGAESDTQYF. CDR3 nucleotide sequence: TGTGCCAGCAGCAAGAAGCCTCCTTTCGGAGCGGAATCAGATACGCAGTATTTT.

V is TRBV19 and J is TRBJ2-5; 9 bases are a match to TRBD1. The CDR3 extends over 15 amino acids. Germline CDR1 is LNHDA and CDR2 is SQIVND (reference sequence). Trimming took 5 bases from V and 5 from J; bases not matched to a gene: 9. The CDR3 reads CASSLQDRGHETQYF. The CDR3 DNA sequence: TGTGCCAGTAGTCTCCAGGACAGGGGCCACGAGACCCAGTACTTC.

The genes are TRBV2 and TRBJ2-1; 11 bases are shared with TRBD1. The CDR3 length is 16 residues. V trimming: 3 bases; J trimming: 9 bases; junction bases outside the gene matches: 10. Germline V gene data show CDR1 as SNHLY and CDR2 as FYNNEI. CDR3 sequence: CASSDGQGAPRPEQFF. The CDR3 DNA is TGTGCCAGCAGTGATGGACAGGGGGCGCCTAGACCTGAGCAGTTCTTC.

The genes are TRBV27 and TRBJ1-2; 9 bases are a match to TRBD1. The germline V gene has CDR1 MNHEY and CDR2 SMNVEV (reference sequence). This CDR3 has 16 amino acids. V was pared by 4 bases and J by 7 bases, with 13 bases of the junction left unmatched. The CDR3 nucleotides read TGTGCCAGCAGTTCTAGCCCGGGACAGGGTATTTCTGGCTACACCTTC. It yields the protein CASSSSPGQGISGYTF.

By its share, this clone is medium-sized. The rearrangement uses TRBV27 and TRBJ2-7; D not resolved. This CDR3 region has 15 residues. Trimming shortened V by 1 base and J by 2 bases, and 12 bases separated the two germline ends. From germline, CDR1 is MNHEY and CDR2 SMNVEV (reference sequence). CDR3 in amino acids: CASSLYFRSTYEQYF. CDR3 coding DNA: TGTGCCAGCAGTTTATACTTTCGGTCTACCTACGAGCAGTACTTC.

This chain connects TRBV7-6 to TRBJ2-7, with a tentative D call TRBD2 (6 bases). The CDR3 totals 16 residues. Germline CDR1 and CDR2: SGHVS and FNYEAQ. V lost 5 bases to trimming and J lost 1 base, with 18 bases between them. CDR3 DNA: TGTGCCAGCAGCCCCCAAGGTATCGGGAGTTCCTACGAGCAGTACTTC. It specifies CASSPQGIGSSYEQYF.

This sequence joins TRBV27 and TRBJ2-3; 14 bases line up with TRBD2. CDR3 length: 18 amino acids. CDR1 is MNHEY, CDR2 SMNVEV, per germline (reference sequence). The V gene end was trimmed by 6 bases and the J gene end by 5 bases; junction bases not matched to a gene: 13. In DNA form, the CDR3 reads TGTGCCAGCAGCCCCACCCCTCGGACTAGCGGGAGGTTAGATACGCAGTATTTT. Protein product: CASSPTPRTSGRLDTQYF.

This chain joins TRBV9 and TRBJ2-7, with TRBD1 as a possible D gene (5 bases). V dropped 4 bases and J dropped 4 bases, with 18 bases sitting between them. Germline CDR1 is SGDLS and CDR2 is YYNGEE. CDR3 length: 15 amino acids. The CDR3 is CASSPQPSDMYEQYF. In DNA, the CDR3 is TGTGCCAGCAGCCCCCAACCCTCGGACATGTACGAGCAGTACTTC. Looking up the rest from reference TRBV9 and TRBJ2-7 gives the full variable domain: DSGVTQTPKHLITATGQRVTLRCSPRSGDLSVYWYQQSLDQGLQFLIQYYNGEERAKGNILERFSAQQFPDLHSELNLSSLELGDSALYFCASSPQPSDMYEQYFGPGTRLTVT.

The genes are TRBV6-5 and TRBJ1-1, with D unresolved. CDR3 length: 13 residues. Trimming took 6 bases from V and 3 from J, leaving 11 bases between them. From germline, CDR1 is MNHEY and CDR2 SVGAGI. CDR3 amino acids: CASRLDPDTEAFF. The CDR3 DNA follows: TGTGCCAGCAGACTCGACCCCGACACTGAAGCTTTCTTT.